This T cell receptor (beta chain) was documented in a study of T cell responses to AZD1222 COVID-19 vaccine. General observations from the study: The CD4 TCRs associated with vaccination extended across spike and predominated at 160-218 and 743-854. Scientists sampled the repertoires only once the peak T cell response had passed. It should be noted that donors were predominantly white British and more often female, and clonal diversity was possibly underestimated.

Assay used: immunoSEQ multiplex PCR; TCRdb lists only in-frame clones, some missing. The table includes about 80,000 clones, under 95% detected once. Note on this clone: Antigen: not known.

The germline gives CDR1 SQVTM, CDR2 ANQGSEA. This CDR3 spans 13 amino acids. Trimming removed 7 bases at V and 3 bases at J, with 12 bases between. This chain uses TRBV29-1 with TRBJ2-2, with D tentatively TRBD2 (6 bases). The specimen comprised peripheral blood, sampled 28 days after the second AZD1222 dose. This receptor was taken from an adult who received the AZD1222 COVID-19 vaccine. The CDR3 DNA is TGCAGCGCCGGCCGGGGGTACACCGGGGAGCTGTTTTTT. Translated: CSAGRGYTGELFF.